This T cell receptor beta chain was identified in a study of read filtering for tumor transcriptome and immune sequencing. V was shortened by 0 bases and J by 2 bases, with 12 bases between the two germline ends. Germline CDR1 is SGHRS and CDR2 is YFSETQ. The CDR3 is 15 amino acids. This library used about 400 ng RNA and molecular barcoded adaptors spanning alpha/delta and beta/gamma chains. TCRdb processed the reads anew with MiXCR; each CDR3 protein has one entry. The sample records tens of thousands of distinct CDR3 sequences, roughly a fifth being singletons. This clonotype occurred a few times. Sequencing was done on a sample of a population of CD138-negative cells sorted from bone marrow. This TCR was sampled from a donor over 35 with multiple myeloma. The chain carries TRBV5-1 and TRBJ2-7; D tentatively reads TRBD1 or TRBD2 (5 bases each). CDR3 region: CASSLEVGATYEQYF. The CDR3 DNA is TGCGCCAGCAGCTTGGAGGTCGGGGCAACCTACGAGCAGTACTTC. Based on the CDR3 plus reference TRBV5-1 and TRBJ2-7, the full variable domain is KAGVTQTPRYLIKTRGQQVTLSCSPISGHRSVSWYQQTPGQGLQFLFEYFSETQRNKGNFPGRFSGRQFSNSRSEMNVSTLELGDSALYLCASSLEVGATYEQYFGPGTRLTVT.